This TCR beta chain was obtained from a study of cytotoxic CD8 clonotypes in ibrutinib-treated CLL (dated by TCRdb to the early 2020s). Regarding the study in general: The cohort included about 15 treatment-naive and eleven to twelve relapsed/refractory patients; some 18 were IGHV unmutated. Response samples were obtained after a median of around eleven months of treatment, with a range of roughly 6 to 40 months. Cryopreserved peripheral blood mononuclear cells were collected at three points: before therapy, at response, and at either sustained remission or disease progression. Longitudinal samples were available for about 30% of the roughly 86 trial participants. Partial responses were observed in roughly 24 patients and complete responses in 2; after a median follow-up of roughly 62 months, remission was maintained in approximately 14 patients and progression was observed in roughly twelve. On average, each sample yielded around 270,000 productive templates and tens of thousands of productive rearrangements.

The germline V gene specifies SGDLS as CDR1 and YYNGEE as CDR2. From cysteine to phenylalanine, the CDR3 is 11 amino acids long. Only the CDR3 portion is preserved as DNA: 33 bases, with reading frame beginning at the first base. For TCR beta library preparation, roughly 1.8 micrograms of genomic DNA was extracted from cryopreserved PBMCs. Longitudinal blood samples from CLL patients on ibrutinib monotherapy were analyzed using high-throughput TCR beta sequencing. The patients were enrolled in a single-center, open-label phase 2 trial of ibrutinib monotherapy. Study-level results and caveats: Public clonotypes were rare and either shrank or stayed stable during treatment, and the rise in clonality at ibrutinib response reflected expansion of private clonotypes. Baseline clonality was found to be higher than that of age-matched healthy donors and was strongly correlated with circulating CD8+ T-cell counts. Sampling times were not matched between sustained-remission and progressing patients, and lymph node repertoires were not studied. Clonality rose at ibrutinib response, remained stable during sustained remission, and dropped back toward baseline at progression.

On this clone: Its antigen is not yet known. The junction differs from germline at one of its ends, possibly a read error.

Each clonotype received, on average, around 9.6x coverage in deep resolution sequencing performed on a MiSeq, where the target depth lay between 1 in 1 million and 1 in 200,000 T cells. TCR beta libraries were generated with the immunoSEQ hsTCRB Kit. On the study's bioinformatics: The data were analyzed with ImmunoSEQ Analyzer and ImmunoSEQ Data Assistant, and V, D and J gene assignments followed IMGT definitions. Clonality, with values ranging from 0 to 1, was calculated as one minus the normalized Shannon entropy of productive rearrangement frequencies. Public clonotype analysis was restricted to overrepresented clonotypes comprising at least 0.05% of each patient's repertoire. About a dozen repertoires from age-matched healthy donors, obtained from immuneACCESS, served as clonality controls. TCRdb took this table from immuneACCESS and kept in-frame rearrangements with V and J called. Such tables lack part of the clones; where checked against another copy, unresolved V genes explain under half of the gap, and the rest is unexplained. The DNA was the basis for D and trimming; V, J and clone size are from that table. Counted in this sample were more than 300,000 clones; just under 80% of them appeared once. Roughly 6.3% of the sample is taken by the ten largest.

The clonotype originates from a human donor with chronic lymphocytic leukemia. The sequences come from PBMCs, collected before ibrutinib treatment. In this chain, TRBV9 is recombined with TRBJ2-1; a tentative D match to TRBD2 spans 6 bases. The bases read TGTGCCAGCAGGGGGGGAGGCGGACCGATCTTC. Translated, it gives CASRGGGGPIF.